This T cell receptor beta chain was observed in a study of radiation and T cells in renal cell carcinoma. Broader study findings: Pretreatment tumor biopsies were lacking, so baseline clonotypes are unknown. Top tumor clonotypes rose in blood 2 weeks post-radiation, then contracted.

CDR1 and CDR2 from the germline V gene are MDHEN and SYDVKM. This CDR3 has 12 residues. V gave up 6 bases and J gave up 8 bases, with 13 bases separating them. Time point reported: blood 4 weeks post-SBRT, at nephrectomy. Treatment specified: 15 Gy SBRT to primary tumor, nephrectomy 4 weeks later. Nephrectomy followed 15 Gy stereotactic body radiation by 4 weeks. Radiation-treated patients gave blood at baseline, week 2 and week 4. Comment on this clone: Its antigen is not known.

The repertoire was sequenced with immunoSEQ multiplex PCR; TCRdb's copy has only in-frame clones and lacks some. The table lists approximately 150,000 clones, approximately 86% of them singletons. This specimen was blood, taken from a patient whose treatment included radiotherapy and nephrectomy. V gene TRBV28 combines with J gene TRBJ1-1; a weak D match, TRBD1 (6 bases). The TCR sequence derives from a woman between 50 and 59 years old with renal cell carcinoma. DNA for the CDR3: TGTGCCAGCAGCCAGGGGCGGAGGGAAGCTTTCTTT. It codes for CASSQGRREAFF.